Below, one T cell receptor (beta chain) is given with its context. Its antigen is as yet unknown. V was cut by 1 base and J by 8 bases, with 12 bases left in between. Per the germline V gene, CDR1 is SGHKS and CDR2 is YYEKEE (reference sequence). This CDR3 contains 13 residues. This sample stems from a study of STAT5B mutations in CD4+ large granular lymphocyte leukemia. Findings and limits, study-wide: Patient CD4-sorted repertoires looked more clonal than healthy CD4+ repertoires, even without putative leukemic clones. TRBV06-family usage was enriched in top patient clones (8/27) versus controls (2/35).

Here immunoSEQ multiplex PCR was the method, and the copy in TCRdb shows in-frame clones only, minus some. The sample includes around 32,000 clones, about 81% of them seen just once. The sequencing sample was made of CD4+ T cells from blood buffy coats. The gene calls are TRBV5-5 and TRBJ1-2, with D perhaps matching TRBD1 (5 bases). This receptor was taken from a human donor in good health. CDR3 nucleotide sequence: TGTGCCAGCAGCTTGCACTCAGGGACCGGCTACACCTTC. This codes for CASSLHSGTGYTF.